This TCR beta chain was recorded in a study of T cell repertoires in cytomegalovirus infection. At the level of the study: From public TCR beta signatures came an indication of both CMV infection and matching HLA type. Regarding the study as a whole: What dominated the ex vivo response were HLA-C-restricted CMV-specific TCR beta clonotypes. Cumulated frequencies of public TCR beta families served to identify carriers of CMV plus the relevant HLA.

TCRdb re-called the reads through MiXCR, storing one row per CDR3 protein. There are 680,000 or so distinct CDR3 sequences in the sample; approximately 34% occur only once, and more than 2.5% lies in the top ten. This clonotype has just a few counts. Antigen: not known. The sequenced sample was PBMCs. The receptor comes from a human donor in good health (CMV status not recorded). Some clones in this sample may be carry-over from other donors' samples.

CDR3 region: CAIPDRRPSSNEQFF. The CDR3 nucleotides read TGTGCCATCCCGGATAGACGGCCTTCCAGTAATGAGCAGTTCTTC. This rearrangement joins TRBV6-2 or TRBV6-3 to TRBJ2-1; unclear D gene. Looked up from germline, CDR1 is MNHEY and CDR2 is SVGEGT. The CDR3 has 15 amino acids. V was trimmed by 10 bases and J by 7 bases, leaving 23 bases between them.